Described below is a single T cell receptor beta chain sequence and its context. This CDR3 contains 17 residues. Data came from immunoSEQ multiplex PCR; TCRdb stores just in-frame clones and leaves some out. The repertoire includes about 55,000 clones, approximately 90% of them detected once, and 3% to 4.5% sits in the top ten. This record belongs to a study of blood T cell repertoires in COVID-19. Study overall: Researchers got acute and convalescent COVID-19 samples from the United States, Italy and Spain. From T cells, B-cell-depleted T cells, or PBMCs came the material, which was cDNA or gDNA.

Sequenced: peripheral blood. This chain uses TRBV21-1 with TRBJ2-4; the table names TRBD2, a call not compared with the DNA. TRBV21-1 is noted as a pseudogene. The receptor's source is a middle-aged man with COVID-19, enrolled during active disease. CDR3 DNA: TGTGCCAGCAGCAAAGTAAAGGCAGGGAGGTCAAAAAACATTCAGTACTTC. This encodes CASSKVKAGRSKNIQYF.